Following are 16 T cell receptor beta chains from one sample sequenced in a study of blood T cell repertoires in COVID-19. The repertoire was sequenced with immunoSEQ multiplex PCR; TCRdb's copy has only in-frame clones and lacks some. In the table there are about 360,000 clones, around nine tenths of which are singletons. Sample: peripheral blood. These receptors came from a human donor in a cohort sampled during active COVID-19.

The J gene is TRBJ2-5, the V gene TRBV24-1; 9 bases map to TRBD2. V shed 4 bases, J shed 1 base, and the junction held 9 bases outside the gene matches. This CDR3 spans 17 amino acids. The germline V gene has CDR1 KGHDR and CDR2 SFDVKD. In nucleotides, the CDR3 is TGTGCCACCAGTGACCCAGGCGGGGGGGGGCTCCAAGAGACCCAGTACTTC. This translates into CATSDPGGGGLQETQYF.

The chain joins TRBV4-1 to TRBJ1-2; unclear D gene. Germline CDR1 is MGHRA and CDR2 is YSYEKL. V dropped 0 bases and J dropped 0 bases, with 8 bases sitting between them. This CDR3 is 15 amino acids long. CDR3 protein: CASSQDLTANYGYTF. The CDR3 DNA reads TGCGCCAGCAGCCAAGACCTAACCGCTAACTATGGCTACACCTTC.

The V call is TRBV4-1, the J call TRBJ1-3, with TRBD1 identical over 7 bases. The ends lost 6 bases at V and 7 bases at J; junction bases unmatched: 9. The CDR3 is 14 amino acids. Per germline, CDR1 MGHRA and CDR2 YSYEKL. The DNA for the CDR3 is TGCGCCAGCAGGTCGGCAGGGGGGTCGAACACCATATATTTT. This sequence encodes CASRSAGGSNTIYF.

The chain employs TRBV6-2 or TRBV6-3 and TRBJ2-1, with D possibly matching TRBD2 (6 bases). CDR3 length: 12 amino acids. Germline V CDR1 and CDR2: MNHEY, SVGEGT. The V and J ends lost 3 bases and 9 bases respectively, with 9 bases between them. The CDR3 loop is CASSYTGGEQFF. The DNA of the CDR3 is TGTGCCAGCAGTTATACCGGGGGTGAGCAGTTCTTC.

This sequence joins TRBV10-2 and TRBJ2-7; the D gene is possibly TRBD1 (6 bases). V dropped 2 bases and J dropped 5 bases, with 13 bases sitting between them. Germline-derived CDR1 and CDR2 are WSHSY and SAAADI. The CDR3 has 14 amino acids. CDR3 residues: CASSEAQGSHEQYF. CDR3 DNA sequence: TGCGCCAGCAGTGAGGCGCAGGGGAGCCACGAGCAGTACTTC.

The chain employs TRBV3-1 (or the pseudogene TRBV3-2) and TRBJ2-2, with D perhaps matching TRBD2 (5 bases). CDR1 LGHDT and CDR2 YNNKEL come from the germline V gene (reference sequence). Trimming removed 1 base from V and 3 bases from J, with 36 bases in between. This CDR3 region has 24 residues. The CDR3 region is CASSQALGKMLERWSGEDTGELFF. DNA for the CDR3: TGTGCCAGCAGCCAAGCGCTAGGGAAGATGTTGGAGCGCTGGAGCGGAGAGGACACCGGGGAGCTGTTTTTT.

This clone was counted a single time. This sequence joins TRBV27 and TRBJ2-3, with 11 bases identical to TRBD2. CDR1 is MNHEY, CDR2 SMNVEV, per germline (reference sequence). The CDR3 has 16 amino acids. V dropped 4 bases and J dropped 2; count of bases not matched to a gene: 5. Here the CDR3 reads CASSSWTSGYTDTQYF. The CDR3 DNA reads TGTGCCAGCAGTTCCTGGACTAGCGGGTACACAGATACGCAGTATTTT.

In nucleotides, the CDR3 is TGTGCCAGCAGCTTAGGATCGGGGGACAGGGCTTTCTTT. Protein sequence: CASSLGSGDRAFF. The chain combines TRBV7-3 with TRBJ1-1; 8 bases agree with TRBD1. The CDR3 has 13 amino acids. V was pared by 2 bases and J by 11 bases, with 7 bases of the junction left unmatched. The germline CDR1 and CDR2 sequences are SGHTA and FQGTGA.

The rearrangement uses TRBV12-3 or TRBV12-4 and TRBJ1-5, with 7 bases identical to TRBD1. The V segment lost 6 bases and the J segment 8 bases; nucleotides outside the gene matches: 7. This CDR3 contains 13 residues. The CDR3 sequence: CASSARGREPQHF. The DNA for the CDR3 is TGTGCCAGCAGCGCTAGGGGGCGCGAGCCCCAGCATTTT.

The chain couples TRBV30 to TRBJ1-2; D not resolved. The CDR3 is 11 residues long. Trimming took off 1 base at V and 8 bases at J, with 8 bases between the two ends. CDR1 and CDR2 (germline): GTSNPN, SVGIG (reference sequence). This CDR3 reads CAWSAGIGYTF. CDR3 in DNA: TGTGCCTGGAGTGCCGGGATCGGCTACACCTTC. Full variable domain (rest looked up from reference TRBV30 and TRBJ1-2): SQTIHQWPATLVQPVGSPLSLECTVEGTSNPNLYWYRQAAGRGLQLLFYSVGIGQISSEVPQNLSASRPQDRQFILSSKKLLLSDSGFYLCAWSAGIGYTFGSGTRLTVV.

The CDR3 here is CASSINPGQGLEAFF. The CDR3 coding sequence is TGTGCCAGTAGTATAAATCCGGGACAGGGCCTTGAAGCTTTCTTT. This sequence joins TRBV19 and TRBJ1-1; 9 bases align to TRBD1. The germline V gene has CDR1 LNHDA and CDR2 SQIVND (reference sequence). The CDR3 sequence is 15 residues long. Losses at the gene ends were 2 bases for V and 7 bases for J; bases not matched to a gene: 8.

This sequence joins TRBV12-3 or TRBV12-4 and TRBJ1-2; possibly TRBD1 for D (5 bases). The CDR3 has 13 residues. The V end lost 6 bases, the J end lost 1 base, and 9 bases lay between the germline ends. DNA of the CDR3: TGTGCCAGCAGCTGGGGCAGTAACTATGGCTACACCTTC. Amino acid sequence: CASSWGSNYGYTF.

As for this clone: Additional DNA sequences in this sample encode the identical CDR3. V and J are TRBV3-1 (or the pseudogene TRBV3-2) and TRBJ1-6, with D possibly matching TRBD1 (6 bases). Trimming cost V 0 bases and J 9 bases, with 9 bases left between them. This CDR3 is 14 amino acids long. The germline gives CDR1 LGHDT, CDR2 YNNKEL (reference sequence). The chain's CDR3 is CASSQEGAGSPLHF. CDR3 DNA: TGTGCCAGCAGCCAAGAGGGGGCGGGTTCACCCCTCCACTTT.

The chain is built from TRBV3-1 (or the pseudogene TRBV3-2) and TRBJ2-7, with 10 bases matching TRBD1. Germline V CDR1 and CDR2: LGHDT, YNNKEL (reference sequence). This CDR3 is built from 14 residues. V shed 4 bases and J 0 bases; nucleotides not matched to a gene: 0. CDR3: CASSRDRGSYEQYF. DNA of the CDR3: TGTGCCAGCAGCCGGGACAGGGGCTCCTACGAGCAGTACTTC.

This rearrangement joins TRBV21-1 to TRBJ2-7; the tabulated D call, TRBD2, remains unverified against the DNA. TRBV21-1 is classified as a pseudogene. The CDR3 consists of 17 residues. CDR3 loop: CASSKDGGLAGHYEQYF. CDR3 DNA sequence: TGTGCCAGCAGCAAAGACGGGGGACTAGCGGGCCACTACGAGCAGTACTTC.

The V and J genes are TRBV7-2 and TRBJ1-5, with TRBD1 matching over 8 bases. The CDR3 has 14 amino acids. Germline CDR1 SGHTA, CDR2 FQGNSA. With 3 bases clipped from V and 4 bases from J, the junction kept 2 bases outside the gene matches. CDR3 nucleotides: TGTGCCAGCAGCTTTGGGACAGGTAATCAGCCCCAGCATTTT. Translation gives CASSFGTGNQPQHF.